The 17 T cell receptor beta chains below all came from one sample that was sequenced in a study of T cell responses to AZD1222 COVID-19 vaccine. The method was immunoSEQ multiplex PCR; TCRdb's version includes in-frame clones alone and lacks a portion of them. The sample lists approximately 110,000 clones; approximately 90% were seen once. This specimen consisted of peripheral blood, obtained on day 0 of AZD1222 vaccination. Receptor source: an adult in good health.

This clone was observed a single time. The V and J genes are TRBV25-1 and TRBJ1-1; no definite D call. CDR1 and CDR2 from the germline V gene are MGHDK and SYGVNS. The CDR3 sequence is 14 residues long. V shed 5 bases and J shed 4 bases, with 14 bases lying between them. CDR3 in amino acids: CASSTSGRTTEAFF. Here the CDR3 DNA reads TGTGCCAGCAGTACCTCCGGGAGGACCACTGAAGCTTTCTTT.

The chain recombines TRBV11-2 with TRBJ1-3, with D possibly TRBD1 on 5 matching bases. The CDR3 has 19 amino acids. Trimming shortened V by 2 bases and J by 7 bases, and 27 bases separated the two germline ends. The germline gives CDR1 SGHAT, CDR2 FQNNGV. Here the CDR3 DNA reads TGTGCCAGCAGCTTAATCCCCGGGGGGATACTAACTCTGAGGAACACCATATATTTT. Translation: CASSLIPGGILTLRNTIYF.

The J gene is TRBJ2-7, the V gene TRBV11-1; D may be TRBD1 (6 bases). V shed 1 base and J shed 4 bases, with 8 bases lying between them. The CDR3 runs 13 residues. CDR1 and CDR2 from the germline V gene are SGHAT and FQDESV (reference sequence). In nucleotides, the CDR3 is TGTGCCAGCAGCTTAGACAGGGTGTACGAGCAGTACTTC. Translation: CASSLDRVYEQYF.

This chain connects TRBV11-3 to TRBJ2-2; D perhaps matches TRBD1 (6 bases). V lost 1 base, J lost 4 bases, and 16 bases lay in between. CDR1 is SGHNT, CDR2 YENEEA, per germline. The CDR3 runs 17 residues. CDR3 in amino acids: CASSLASGAGVTGELFF. CDR3 in DNA: TGTGCCAGCAGCTTAGCCTCAGGAGCAGGGGTCACCGGGGAGCTGTTTTTT.

V usage is TRBV27 and J usage is TRBJ2-7; weak D call: TRBD1 (5 bases). Germline lookup yields CDR1 MNHEY and CDR2 SMNVEV (reference sequence). The CDR3 spans 11 residues. V was clipped by 6 bases and J by 2 bases, with 5 bases between them. CDR3 sequence (DNA): TGTGCCAGCAGGGGGCCCTACGAGCAGTACTTC. Translated, it gives CASRGPYEQYF.

The rearrangement links TRBV5-4 to TRBJ2-5, with D maybe TRBD2 (6 bases). Germline V gene lookup returns CDR1 SGHNT and CDR2 YYREEE (reference sequence). Trimming left V 3 bases short and J 2 bases short, with 14 bases between. The CDR3 totals 15 residues. DNA for the CDR3: TGTGCCAGCAGCTCCCGCCCTAGCGCACAAGAGACCCAGTACTTC. Its protein is CASSSRPSAQETQYF.

The chain is built from TRBV5-1 and TRBJ1-2, with TRBD1 matching 7 bases. V dropped 2 bases and J dropped 6; count of bases not matched to a gene: 1. CDR3 length: 12 amino acids. Germline values: CDR1 SGHRS, CDR2 YFSETQ. The CDR3 here is CASSFTGDGYTF. The CDR3 DNA sequence: TGCGCCAGCAGCTTCACAGGGGATGGCTACACCTTC.

The rearrangement joins TRBV6-4 to TRBJ2-3; D uncertain. Looked up from germline, CDR1 is MRHNA and CDR2 is SNTAGT. Trimming removed 4 bases at V and 3 bases at J, with 8 bases between. The CDR3 sequence is 13 residues long. As DNA, the CDR3 is TGTGCCAGCAGTGTAGAGAGGACAGATACGCAGTATTTT. Protein: CASSVERTDTQYF.

The J gene is TRBJ1-3, the V gene TRBV7-8, with D perhaps matching TRBD1 (6 bases). Germline V gene sequence: CDR1 SGHVS, CDR2 FQNEAQ. The CDR3 is 16 amino acids. Trimming shortened V by 0 bases and J by 4 bases, and 13 bases separated the two germline ends. In DNA, the CDR3 is TGTGCCAGCAGCTTAGCGGAAACAGGGCTCGGAAACACCATATATTTT. Amino acid sequence: CASSLAETGLGNTIYF.

V is TRBV7-2 and J is TRBJ2-7; 9 bases align to TRBD2. Trimming at V came to 3 bases and at J to 2 bases, leaving 5 bases not matched to a gene. The CDR3 is 15 amino acids. Germline values: CDR1 SGHTA, CDR2 FQGNSA. The CDR3 loop is CASSLRASGAYEQYF. The CDR3, as DNA: TGTGCCAGCAGCTTGCGGGCTAGCGGGGCCTACGAGCAGTACTTC.

The chain recombines TRBV20-1 with TRBJ2-7; D not resolved. Per the germline V gene, CDR1 is DFQATT and CDR2 is SNEGSKA (reference sequence). The V and J ends lost 7 bases and 0 bases respectively, with 7 bases between them. The CDR3 runs to 11 residues. The CDR3 sequence: CSVPSSYEQYF. The DNA of the CDR3 is TGCAGTGTCCCGTCCTCCTACGAGCAGTACTTC.

This chain connects TRBV6-5 to TRBJ1-4; D is perhaps TRBD1 (5 bases). Germline loops: CDR1 MNHEY, CDR2 SVGAGI. Trimming shortened V by 5 bases and J by 11 bases, and 18 bases separated the two germline ends. CDR3 length: 14 residues. The CDR3 spells CASSLNRSLRKLFF. The CDR3 nucleotides are TGTGCCAGCAGTCTAAACAGGAGCCTGAGGAAACTGTTTTTT.

This clone was picked up one time. This chain joins TRBV6-5 and TRBJ1-2; 9 positions match TRBD1. The CDR3 has 14 amino acids. Germline loops: CDR1 MNHEY, CDR2 SVGAGI. V was clipped by 8 bases and J by 4 bases; unmatched bases: 8. The CDR3 DNA is TGTGCCAGCCGACCGGACAGGGGTGCCTATGGCTACACCTTC. Protein: CASRPDRGAYGYTF.

The chain combines TRBV7-9 with TRBJ2-1; the match to TRBD2 covers 8 bases. V shed 5 bases and J 2 bases; nucleotides not matched to a gene: 5. Germline loops: CDR1 SEHNR, CDR2 FQNEAQ (reference sequence). The CDR3 has 15 residues. DNA of the CDR3: TGTGCCAGCAGCAGCCTAGCGGGCCCCTACAATGAGCAGTTCTTC. Translated: CASSSLAGPYNEQFF.

The chain carries TRBV6-5 and TRBJ1-1; D gene unclear. From germline, CDR1 is MNHEY and CDR2 SVGAGI. This CDR3 contains 12 residues. V was cut by 11 bases and J by 0 bases, with 10 bases left in between. CDR3 amino acids: CAVGTMNTEAFF. The CDR3 nucleotides read TGTGCCGTTGGAACTATGAACACTGAAGCTTTCTTT.

The chain uses TRBV2 and TRBJ1-2; maybe TRBD1 (5 bases). Per the germline V gene, CDR1 is SNHLY and CDR2 is FYNNEI. The CDR3 sequence is 13 residues long. The V end lost 6 bases, the J end lost 8 bases, and 16 bases lay between the germline ends. The CDR3 DNA is TGTGCCAGCAGATCGATTGGGGCGCAAGGCTACACCTTC. This translates into CASRSIGAQGYTF. The full variable domain, in which reference TRBV2 and TRBJ1-2 provide the parts outside the CDR3, is EPEVTQTPSHQVTQMGQEVILRCVPISNHLYFYWYRQILGQKVEFLVSFYNNEISEKSEIFDDQFSVERPDGSNFTLKIRSTKLEDSAMYFCASRSIGAQGYTFGSGTRLTVV.

This clone came up once. The chain has TRBV5-1 and TRBJ1-3; unclear D gene. The ends were cut back, 0 bases at V and 0 bases at J, with 10 bases in the middle. The CDR3 spans 16 residues. Looked up from germline, CDR1 is SGHRS and CDR2 is YFSETQ. CDR3 in amino acids: CASSLAGGISGNTIYF. The CDR3 nucleotides read TGCGCCAGCAGCTTGGCAGGCGGAATCTCTGGAAACACCATATATTTT.